This T cell receptor beta chain was sequenced during a study of T cell responses to AZD1222 COVID-19 vaccine. Overall study findings and caveats: Reports say nearly half of spike-specific TCRs go after unmutated variant regions. Two AZD1222 administrations were followed by greater Spike-specific TCR breadth and depth. Repertoires in all cases were sampled only once the peak T cell response had passed. Most donors were white British, females outnumbered males, and clonal diversity was possibly underestimated.

The repertoire was sequenced with immunoSEQ multiplex PCR; TCRdb's copy has only in-frame clones and lacks some. The repertoire consists of about 130,000 clones, with about nine tenths occurring once and the leading ten covering approximately 20%. The germline V gene encodes CDR1 SGHRS and CDR2 YFSETQ. The CDR3 is 14 residues long. V lost 4 bases, J lost 6 bases, and 16 bases lay in between. As to this clone: Its antigen is still unknown.

The clonotype was recovered from an adult in good health. The chain joins TRBV5-1 to TRBJ1-1, with no clear D. This specimen was peripheral blood, taken on day 0 of AZD1222 vaccination. The DNA of the CDR3 is TGCGCCAGCAGCGTAATGGGTACGGCTGCTGAAGCTTTCTTT. This sequence encodes CASSVMGTAAEAFF.